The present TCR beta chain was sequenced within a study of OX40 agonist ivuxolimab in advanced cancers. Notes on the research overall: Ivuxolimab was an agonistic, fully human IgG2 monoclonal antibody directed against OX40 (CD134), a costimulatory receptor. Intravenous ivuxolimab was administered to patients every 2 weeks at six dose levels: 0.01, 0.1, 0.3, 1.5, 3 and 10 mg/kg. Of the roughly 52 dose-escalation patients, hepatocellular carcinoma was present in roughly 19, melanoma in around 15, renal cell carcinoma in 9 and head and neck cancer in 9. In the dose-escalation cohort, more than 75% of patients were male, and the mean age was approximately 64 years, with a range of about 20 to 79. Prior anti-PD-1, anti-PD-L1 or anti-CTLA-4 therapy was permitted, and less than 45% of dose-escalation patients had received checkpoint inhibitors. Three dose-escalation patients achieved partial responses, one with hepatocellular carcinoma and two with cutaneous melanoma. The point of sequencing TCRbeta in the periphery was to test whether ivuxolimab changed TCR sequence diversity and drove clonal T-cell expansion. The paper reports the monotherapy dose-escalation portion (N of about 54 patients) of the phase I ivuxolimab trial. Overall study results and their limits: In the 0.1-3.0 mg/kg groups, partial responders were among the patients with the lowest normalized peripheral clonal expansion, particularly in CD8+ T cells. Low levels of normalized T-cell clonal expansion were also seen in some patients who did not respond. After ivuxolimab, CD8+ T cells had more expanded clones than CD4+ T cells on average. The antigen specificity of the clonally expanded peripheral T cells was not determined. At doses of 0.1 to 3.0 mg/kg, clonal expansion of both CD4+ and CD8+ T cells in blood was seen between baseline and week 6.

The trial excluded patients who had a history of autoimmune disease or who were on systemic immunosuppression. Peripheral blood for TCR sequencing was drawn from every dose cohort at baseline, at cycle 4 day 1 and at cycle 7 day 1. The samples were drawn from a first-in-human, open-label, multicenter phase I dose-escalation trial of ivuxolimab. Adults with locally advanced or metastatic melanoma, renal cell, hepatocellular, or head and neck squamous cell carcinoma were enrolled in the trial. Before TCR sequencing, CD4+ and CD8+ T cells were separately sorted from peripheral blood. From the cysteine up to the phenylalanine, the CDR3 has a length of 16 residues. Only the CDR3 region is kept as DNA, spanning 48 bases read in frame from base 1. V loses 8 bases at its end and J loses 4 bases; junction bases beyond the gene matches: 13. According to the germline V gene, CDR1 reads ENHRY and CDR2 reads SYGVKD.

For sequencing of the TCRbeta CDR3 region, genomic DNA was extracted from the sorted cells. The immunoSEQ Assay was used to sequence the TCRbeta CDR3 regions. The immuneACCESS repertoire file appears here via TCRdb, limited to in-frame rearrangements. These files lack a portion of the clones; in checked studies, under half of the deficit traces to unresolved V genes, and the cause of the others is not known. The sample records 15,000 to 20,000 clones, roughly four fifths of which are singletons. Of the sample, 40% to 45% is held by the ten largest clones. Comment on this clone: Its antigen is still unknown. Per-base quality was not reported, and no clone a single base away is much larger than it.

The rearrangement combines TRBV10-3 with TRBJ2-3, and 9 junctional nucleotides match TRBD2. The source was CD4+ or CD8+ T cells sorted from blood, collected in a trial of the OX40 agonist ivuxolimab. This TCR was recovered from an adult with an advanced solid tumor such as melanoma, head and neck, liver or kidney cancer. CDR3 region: CAIGPPRGGGSDTQYF. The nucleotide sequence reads TGTGCCATCGGACCCCCGCGGGGGGGCGGTTCAGATACGCAGTATTTT.